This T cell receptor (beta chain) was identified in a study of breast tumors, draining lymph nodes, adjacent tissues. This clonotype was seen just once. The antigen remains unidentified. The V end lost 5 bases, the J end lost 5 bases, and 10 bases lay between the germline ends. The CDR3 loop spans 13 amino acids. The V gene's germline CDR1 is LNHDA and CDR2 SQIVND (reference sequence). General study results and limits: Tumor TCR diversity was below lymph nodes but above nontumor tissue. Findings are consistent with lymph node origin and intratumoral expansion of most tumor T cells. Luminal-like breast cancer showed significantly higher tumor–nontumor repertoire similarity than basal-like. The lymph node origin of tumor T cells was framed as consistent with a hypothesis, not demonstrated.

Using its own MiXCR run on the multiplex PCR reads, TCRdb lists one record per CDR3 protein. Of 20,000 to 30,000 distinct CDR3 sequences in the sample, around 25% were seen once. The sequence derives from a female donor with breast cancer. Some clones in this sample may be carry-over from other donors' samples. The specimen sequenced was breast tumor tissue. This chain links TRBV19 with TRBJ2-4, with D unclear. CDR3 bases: TGTGCCAGTAGTTTCGGCGGACAAAACATTCAGTACTTC. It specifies CASSFGGQNIQYF.